These 26 T cell receptor beta chains share one sample of origin, sequenced in a study of cytomegalovirus exposure and HLA in healthy donors. TCRdb's table, derived via immunoSEQ multiplex PCR, lists solely in-frame clones and lacks some. The sample lists 200,000 or so clones; around 80% were seen once. The specimen sequenced was PBMCs. Source of these receptors: a woman aged 25-40 years in good health and CMV-seropositive.

This clone has more than one count but fewer than ten. This chain connects TRBV7-9 to TRBJ1-5, with 7 bases aligning to TRBD1. Germline V gene data show CDR1 as SEHNR and CDR2 as FQNEAQ (reference sequence). V shed 3 bases, J shed 6 bases, and the junction held 5 bases outside the gene matches. The CDR3 has 14 residues. In DNA form, the CDR3 reads TGTGCCAGCAGCTTCACAGGGGTGGCTCAGCCCCAGCATTTT. Translated, it gives CASSFTGVAQPQHF.

V is TRBV7-6 and J is TRBJ1-5; the D is unclear. Per germline, CDR1 SGHVS and CDR2 FNYEAQ. CDR3 length equals 13 residues. V lost 3 bases and J lost 3, with 6 bases in between. CDR3 bases: TGTGCCAGCAGCTTTTCCTCCAATCAGCCCCAGCATTTT. Residues: CASSFSSNQPQHF.

The J gene is TRBJ2-2, the V gene TRBV25-1; D might be TRBD2 (5 bases). Germline loops: CDR1 MGHDK, CDR2 SYGVNS. V was cut by 3 bases and J by 11 bases, with 13 bases left in between. The CDR3 loop spans 13 amino acids. CDR3 sequence reads: CASSDYAGRELFF. CDR3 nucleotide sequence: TGTGCCAGCAGTGACTACGCGGGTCGAGAGCTGTTTTTT.

The V gene is TRBV7-2, the J gene TRBJ2-1; D not resolved. V was trimmed by 5 bases and J by 4 bases, leaving 15 bases between them. This CDR3 contains 15 residues. Germline V CDR1 and CDR2: SGHTA, FQGNSA. The CDR3 nucleotides read TGTGCCAGCAGCCCCTCCCCGCGCCCATACAATGAGCAGTTCTTC. Protein product: CASSPSPRPYNEQFF.

J is TRBJ2-3 and V is TRBV13; D remains ambiguous. The CDR3 runs to 12 residues. The V gene's germline CDR1 is PRHDT and CDR2 FYEKMQ (reference sequence). Trimming cost V 4 bases and J 5 bases, with 7 bases left between them. CDR3 nucleotide sequence: TGTGCCAGCAGCTCTACGGTAGATACGCAGTATTTT. Residues: CASSSTVDTQYF.

The genes are TRBV6-5 and TRBJ1-2, with D possibly being TRBD1 (6 bases). Deletions cut 4 bases from V and 7 bases from J, with 10 bases between. Looked up from germline, CDR1 is MNHEY and CDR2 is SVGAGI. The CDR3 sequence is 12 residues long. In DNA form, the CDR3 reads TGTGCCAGCAGTTCAGGGGTTGTTGGCTACACCTTC. As protein: CASSSGVVGYTF.

This chain joins TRBV5-1 and TRBJ2-7; TRBD1 aligns across 7 bases. V lost 4 bases to trimming and J lost 6 bases; unmatched junction nucleotides: 4. Germline values: CDR1 SGHRS, CDR2 YFSETQ. This CDR3 contains 12 residues. CDR3 loop: CASSSGTAEQYF. For the CDR3, the DNA is TGCGCCAGCAGCAGTGGGACAGCCGAGCAGTACTTC.

This clone has a single count. In DNA, the CDR3 is TGCAGCGTTATCGGGGGGGCGTCGGTGAACACTGAAGCTTTCTTT. Encoded protein: CSVIGGASVNTEAFF. V gene TRBV29-1 combines with J gene TRBJ1-1, with TRBD1 as a possible D gene (6 bases). CDR3 length equals 15 residues. Germline V lookup: CDR1 SQVTM, CDR2 ANQGSEA. V was pared by 5 bases and J by 0 bases, with 16 bases between.

This chain uses TRBV18 with TRBJ2-7, with 8 bases fitting TRBD2. The CDR3 loop spans 14 amino acids. The junction had 6 bases not matched to a gene; V was cut back by 3 bases and J by 5 bases. Germline assignment: CDR1 KGHSH and CDR2 LQKENI. The CDR3 spells CASSPGSGGDEQYF. The CDR3 nucleotides read TGTGCCAGCTCACCCGGGTCGGGAGGGGACGAGCAGTACTTC.

The chain uses TRBV7-9 and TRBJ2-7; D perhaps matches TRBD1 (5 bases). V was clipped by 5 bases and J by 7 bases, with 15 bases between them. This CDR3 is 13 amino acids long. Germline CDR1 is SEHNR and CDR2 is FQNEAQ (reference sequence). This CDR3 reads CASSQPPGQEQYF. CDR3 bases: TGTGCCAGCAGCCAGCCCCCAGGGCAAGAGCAGTACTTC.

The rearrangement uses TRBV29-1 and TRBJ2-1; D is unclear. Trimming removed 6 bases from V and 6 bases from J, with 9 bases in between. The CDR3 is made up of 11 amino acids. Germline values: CDR1 SQVTM, CDR2 ANQGSEA. The CDR3 loop is CSVLVGNEQFF. The CDR3 region has the DNA TGCAGCGTCCTCGTCGGCAATGAGCAGTTCTTC.

This clone was seen a handful of times. The J gene is TRBJ1-2, the V gene TRBV19; 7 nucleotides agree with TRBD1. CDR1 and CDR2 (germline): LNHDA, SQIVND (reference sequence). V was clipped by 2 bases and J by 8 bases; unmatched bases: 8. CDR3 length: 14 amino acids. This CDR3 is CASSIKGDSIGYTF. The CDR3 nucleotides read TGTGCCAGTAGTATAAAGGGGGACAGTATCGGCTACACCTTC. Together with reference TRBV19 and TRBJ1-2, the CDR3 gives the full variable domain: DGGITQSPKYLFRKEGQNVTLSCEQNLNHDAMYWYRQDPGQGLRLIYYSQIVNDFQKGDIAEGYSVSREKKESFPLTVTSAQKNPTAFYLCASSIKGDSIGYTFGSGTRLTVV.

The chain links TRBV11-3 to TRBJ2-2, with D perhaps TRBD1 (6 bases). Trimming left V 8 bases short and J 3 bases short, with 19 bases between. The CDR3 runs 16 residues. Germline V gene lookup returns CDR1 SGHNT and CDR2 YENEEA. The chain's CDR3 is CASQHGGLGDTGELFF. The CDR3 DNA sequence: TGTGCCAGCCAACATGGGGGCTTGGGGGACACCGGGGAGCTGTTTTTT.

V is TRBV14 and J is TRBJ2-1, with D uncertain. V was clipped by 1 base and J by 1 base, with 8 bases between them. This CDR3 contains 15 residues. The germline gives CDR1 SGHDN, CDR2 FVKESK. This CDR3 is CASSQVRGSYNEQFF. CDR3 coding DNA: TGTGCCAGCAGCCAAGTCCGAGGTTCCTACAATGAGCAGTTCTTC.

Turning to this clone: The sample contains more than one DNA sequence encoding this CDR3. The chain carries TRBV11-2 and TRBJ2-7; D call uncertain. Trimming shortened V by 5 bases and J by 2 bases, and 4 bases separated the two germline ends. The CDR3 totals 11 residues. Germline loops: CDR1 SGHAT, CDR2 FQNNGV. CDR3 in DNA: TGTGCCAGCAGCCCAGCCTACGAGCAGTACTTC. Amino acids: CASSPAYEQYF.

The chain is built from TRBV29-1 and TRBJ2-7; no reliable D call. The ends were cut back, 5 bases at V and 6 bases at J, with 14 bases in the middle. The CDR3 totals 12 residues. Germline V gene data show CDR1 as SQVTM and CDR2 as ANQGSEA. DNA for the CDR3: TGCAGCGTTCCGGCTCGAGCAGGCGAGCAGTACTTC. Its protein product is CSVPARAGEQYF.

The chain recombines TRBV29-1 with TRBJ2-5, with TRBD2 matching over 7 bases. The germline CDR1 and CDR2 sequences are SQVTM and ANQGSEA. Trimming cost V 3 bases and J 5 bases; bases outside gene matches: 9. This CDR3 has 14 amino acids. DNA for the CDR3: TGCAGCGTTGATGGCGGGAGCGCGGGTGAGACCCAGTACTTC. Translating it yields CSVDGGSAGETQYF.

The chain uses TRBV2 and TRBJ1-2; TRBD1 agrees at 9 bases. The V segment lost 4 bases and the J segment 4 bases; nucleotides outside the gene matches: 4. Germline-derived CDR1 and CDR2 are SNHLY and FYNNEI. The CDR3 is 14 amino acids. CDR3 DNA: TGTGCCAGCAGTGGTATGACAGGGGGCTATGGCTACACCTTC. The encoded protein is CASSGMTGGYGYTF.

V usage is TRBV2 and J usage is TRBJ1-2; a possible D gene is TRBD1 (6 bases). Between the trimmed V and J ends, which lost 3 bases and 3 bases, there was a span of 17 bases. Germline CDR1 is SNHLY and CDR2 is FYNNEI. The CDR3 covers 16 residues. The CDR3 DNA is TGTGCCAGCAGTGAGAAGTTGGGACAAGGAGACTATGGCTACACCTTC. This sequence encodes CASSEKLGQGDYGYTF.

The chain combines TRBV30 with TRBJ2-7; perhaps TRBD2 as D (6 bases). The CDR3 spans 16 residues. Trimming removed 0 bases at V and 6 bases at J, with 21 bases between. CDR1 is GTSNPN, CDR2 SVGIG, per germline (reference sequence). The CDR3 sequence: CAWSVRRDSGNGEQYF. The CDR3 DNA sequence: TGTGCCTGGAGTGTTCGGCGGGATAGTGGCAATGGCGAGCAGTACTTC. The complete variable domain, with remaining parts taken from reference TRBV30 and TRBJ2-7, reads SQTIHQWPATLVQPVGSPLSLECTVEGTSNPNLYWYRQAAGRGLQLLFYSVGIGQISSEVPQNLSASRPQDRQFILSSKKLLLSDSGFYLCAWSVRRDSGNGEQYFGPGTRLTVT.

J is TRBJ1-5 and V is TRBV6-5; D is uncertain. The germline CDR1 and CDR2 sequences are MNHEY and SVGAGI. The CDR3 has 14 amino acids. V lost 6 bases and J 0 bases, leaving 9 bases between the germline ends. CDR3 nucleotides: TGTGCCAGCAGCCCCTACTATAGCAATCAGCCCCAGCATTTT. Its translation is CASSPYYSNQPQHF.

The rearrangement links TRBV15 to TRBJ2-1; maybe TRBD2 (6 bases). V shed 3 bases and J shed 5 bases, with 17 bases lying between them. The CDR3 spans 16 residues. The germline gives CDR1 LNHNV, CDR2 YYDKDF (reference sequence). The CDR3 loop reads CATSSVGGRLHNEQFF. DNA of the CDR3: TGTGCCACCAGCAGCGTTGGAGGGAGACTCCACAATGAGCAGTTCTTC. Full variable domain (outside the CDR3, taken from reference TRBV15 and TRBJ2-1): DAMVIQNPRYQVTQFGKPVTLSCSQTLNHNVMYWYQQKSSQAPKLLFHYYDKDFNNEADTPDNFQSRRPNTSFCFLDIRSPGLGDTAMYLCATSSVGGRLHNEQFFGPGTRLTVL.

This clone was seen a single time. The V call is TRBV15, the J call TRBJ2-1; tentative D call: TRBD2 (6 bases). The ends were cut back, 9 bases at V and 7 bases at J, with 16 bases in the middle. This CDR3 has 13 residues. CDR1 LNHNV and CDR2 YYDKDF come from the germline V gene (reference sequence). CDR3 amino acids: CATHREGRNEQFF. CDR3 DNA sequence: TGTGCCACTCACCGGGAAGGGAGGAATGAGCAGTTCTTC. The complete variable domain, with remaining parts taken from reference TRBV15 and TRBJ2-1, reads DAMVIQNPRYQVTQFGKPVTLSCSQTLNHNVMYWYQQKSSQAPKLLFHYYDKDFNNEADTPDNFQSRRPNTSFCFLDIRSPGLGDTAMYLCATHREGRNEQFFGPGTRLTVL.

V and J are TRBV25-1 and TRBJ2-7; TRBD1 agrees at 7 bases. Trimming took 4 bases from V and 5 from J; bases not matched to a gene: 5. The germline CDR1 and CDR2 sequences are MGHDK and SYGVNS. The CDR3 loop spans 13 amino acids. The CDR3 coding sequence is TGTGCCAGCAGTGTAGTACAGGGGCACGAGCAGTACTTC. Residues: CASSVVQGHEQYF.

This chain uses TRBV5-5 with TRBJ2-5, with 8 positions matching TRBD2. Germline V gives CDR1 SGHKS, CDR2 YYEKEE (reference sequence). CDR3 size: 14 residues. Trimming cost V 4 bases and J 5 bases; bases outside gene matches: 7. CDR3 sequence: CASSPGRAPETQYF. In DNA form, the CDR3 reads TGTGCCAGCAGCCCCGGGAGGGCTCCGGAGACCCAGTACTTC.

This chain uses TRBV2 with TRBJ2-3; possibly TRBD1 for D (5 bases). The CDR3 runs to 13 residues. Trimming removed 8 bases from V and 0 bases from J, with 9 bases in between. Germline CDR1 is SNHLY and CDR2 is FYNNEI. CDR3 in DNA: TGTGCCAGCCCTAAGGGGAGCACAGATACGCAGTATTTT. As protein: CASPKGSTDTQYF.